This T cell receptor (beta chain) was recorded in a study of T-cell reconstitution after alpha-beta-depleted transplantation in children. This sample's TCRbeta library carried unique molecular identifier barcodes. TCRdb itself ran the PCR reads through MiXCR, one entry per CDR3 protein. The sample has some 500,000 distinct CDR3 sequences, roughly 33% seen once; the top ten hold around 2.4%. Germline V gene sequence: CDR1 MNHEY, CDR2 SMNVEV (reference sequence). With 6 bases removed from V and 0 bases from J, the gap between germline ends came to 11 bases. This CDR3 has 15 amino acids. This clonotype was recorded a few times.

This clonotype was sampled from a human donor who donated a stem cell graft to a child with aplastic anemia. The sample in question was PBMCs from the stem cell graft donor, obtained from the stem cell graft. This chain links TRBV27 with TRBJ2-2, with no clear D. CDR3 DNA sequence: TGTGCCAGCAGCCAACAGCACGCGAACACCGGGGAGCTGTTTTTT. Translation: CASSQQHANTGELFF.